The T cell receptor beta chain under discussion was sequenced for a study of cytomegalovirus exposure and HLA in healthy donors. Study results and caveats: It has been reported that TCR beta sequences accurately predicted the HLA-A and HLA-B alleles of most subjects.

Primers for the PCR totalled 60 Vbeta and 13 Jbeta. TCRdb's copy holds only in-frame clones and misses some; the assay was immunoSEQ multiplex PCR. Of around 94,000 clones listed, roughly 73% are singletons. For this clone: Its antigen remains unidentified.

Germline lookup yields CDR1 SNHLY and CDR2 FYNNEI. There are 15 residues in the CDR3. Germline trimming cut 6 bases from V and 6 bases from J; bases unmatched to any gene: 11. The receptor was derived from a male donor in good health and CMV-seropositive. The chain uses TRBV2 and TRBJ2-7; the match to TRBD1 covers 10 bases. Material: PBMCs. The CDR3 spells CASSAPGQGSAEQYF. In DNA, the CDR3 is TGTGCCAGCAGCGCGCCGGGACAGGGGAGTGCCGAGCAGTACTTC.